A single sample is the source of the 30 T cell receptor beta chains below, sequenced in a study of human T cells and chemical hapten exposure. TCRdb ran MiXCR on the RACE reads and lists one entry per CDR3 protein. This sample has 35,000 to 50,000 distinct CDR3 sequences, with roughly 12% found just once. Sample time point: pre-sensitization, week 0. The treatment here: therapeutic diphenylcyclopropenone sensitization with weekly scalp DPC. Sequenced material: whole blood, taken in connection with sensitization to the hapten diphenylcyclopropenone (DPC). The source is a woman in her 30s with alopecia areata. Some clones in this sample may be carry-over from other donors' samples.

Many counts were recorded for this clonotype. The V and J genes are TRBV4-1 and TRBJ2-3, with D unresolved. Trimming removed 4 bases from V and 4 bases from J, with 12 bases in between. CDR3 length: 14 amino acids. Germline loops: CDR1 MGHRA, CDR2 YSYEKL. The CDR3 DNA is TGCGCCAGCAGCCCTAGGGTTGGGGCAGATACGCAGTATTTT. Its translation is CASSPRVGADTQYF.

Ten or more counts support this clonotype. The rearrangement joins TRBV10-3 to TRBJ2-3; D possibly corresponds to TRBD1 (5 bases). The V gene lost 0 bases and the J gene lost 0 bases, with 7 bases spanning the gap. The CDR3 contains 15 residues. CDR1 and CDR2 (germline): ENHRY, SYGVKD. The CDR3 spells CAISESQDSTDTQYF. CDR3 nucleotide sequence: TGTGCCATCAGTGAGTCACAGGACAGCACAGATACGCAGTATTTT.

This clonotype has ten or more counts. The chain combines TRBV27 with TRBJ1-6; 8 bases map to TRBD1. The germline CDR1 and CDR2 sequences are MNHEY and SMNVEV (reference sequence). CDR3 length: 18 residues. J was trimmed by 7 bases and V by 4 bases; bases with no gene match: 15. This chain's CDR3 is CASSSYSFDRGRNSPLHF. The DNA of the CDR3 is TGTGCCAGCAGTTCGTACTCCTTCGACAGGGGACGGAATTCACCCCTCCACTTT.

V usage is TRBV20-1 and J usage is TRBJ2-5; D is unclear. V lost 6 bases and J lost 2, with 16 bases in between. CDR1 DFQATT and CDR2 SNEGSKA come from the germline V gene (reference sequence). The CDR3 loop spans 14 amino acids. The CDR3 is CSASNHLGQETQYF. The CDR3 DNA reads as TGCAGTGCCTCAAATCATCTCGGTCAAGAGACCCAGTACTTC.

The sample holds a few counts of this clonotype. The chain combines TRBV30 with TRBJ1-4; D unclear. This CDR3 is built from 12 residues. With 7 bases removed from V and 5 bases from J, the gap between germline ends came to 11 bases. Germline CDR1 and CDR2: GTSNPN and SVGIG (reference sequence). The CDR3 region has the DNA TGTGCCTCCGAGACGGGGAATGAAAAACTGTTTTTT. It is translated as CASETGNEKLFF.

This clonotype was seen at least ten times. The chain combines TRBV2 with TRBJ1-2; D call uncertain. Germline values: CDR1 SNHLY, CDR2 FYNNEI. This CDR3 has 14 amino acids. V was trimmed by 0 bases and J by 7 bases, leaving 12 bases between them. CDR3: CASSEARSLSGYTF. The DNA of the CDR3 is TGTGCCAGCAGTGAAGCGCGCAGCCTCTCTGGCTACACCTTC.

In its sample, this clonotype was seen many times. J is TRBJ2-2 and V is TRBV12-3 or TRBV12-4; perhaps TRBD2 as D (6 bases). The CDR3 has 14 amino acids. V was clipped by 5 bases and J by 3 bases, with 10 bases between them. This CDR3 is CASSLTSHTGELFF. CDR3 coding DNA: TGTGCCAGCAGTCTTACTAGCCACACCGGGGAGCTGTTTTTT.

This clonotype was detected a few times. The chain employs TRBV27 and TRBJ1-1, with D tentatively TRBD1 (5 bases). V shed 3 bases and J shed 2 bases, with 16 bases lying between them. Germline loops: CDR1 MNHEY, CDR2 SMNVEV (reference sequence). This CDR3 has 16 residues. CDR3 bases: TGTGCCAGCAGTTTCCATACGGGACGAATTAACACTGAAGCTTTCTTT. Translated, it gives CASSFHTGRINTEAFF.

This clonotype has a count of ten or more. The CDR3 nucleotides are TGTGCCAGCAATCCAGGGGGAGGGGACACTGAAGCTTTCTTT. It codes for CASNPGGGDTEAFF. The chain combines TRBV7-9 with TRBJ1-1, with 7 bases that match TRBD1. This CDR3 comprises 14 residues. V dropped 7 bases and J dropped 3; count of bases not matched to a gene: 8. Germline V gene sequence: CDR1 SEHNR, CDR2 FQNEAQ (reference sequence).

This clonotype came up many times. V usage is TRBV6-2 or TRBV6-3 and J usage is TRBJ2-2, with unresolved D. The CDR3 runs 16 residues. Germline V gene sequence: CDR1 MNHEY, CDR2 SVGEGT. Trimming stripped 0 bases from V and 4 bases from J, with 12 bases between. The CDR3 bases are TGTGCCAGCAGTTACTCTCCGGTCCGCGGCACCGGGGAGCTGTTTTTT. Protein: CASSYSPVRGTGELFF.

This clonotype was recorded at least ten times. This rearrangement joins TRBV11-2 to TRBJ2-1, with D uncertain. The CDR3 has 13 residues. CDR1 and CDR2 from the germline V gene are SGHAT and FQNNGV. Trimming took off 5 bases at V and 15 bases at J, with 20 bases between the two ends. The CDR3 loop is CASSPGAITRAFF. The CDR3 DNA is TGTGCCAGCAGCCCAGGAGCAATCACAAGGGCGTTCTTC.

This clonotype came up a few times. The rearrangement uses TRBV5-1 and TRBJ2-3, with unresolved D. V lost 4 bases and J lost 2, with 5 bases in between. This CDR3 region has 12 residues. Per the germline V gene, CDR1 is SGHRS and CDR2 is YFSETQ. This CDR3 is CASSPDTDTQYF. DNA of the CDR3: TGCGCCAGCAGCCCGGACACAGATACGCAGTATTTT.

This clonotype occurred many times. The chain couples TRBV7-2 to TRBJ1-5; D call uncertain. Germline lookup yields CDR1 SGHTA and CDR2 FQGNSA. This CDR3 spans 13 amino acids. The ends were cut back, 5 bases at V and 4 bases at J, with 9 bases in the middle. CDR3 sequence (DNA): TGTGCCAGCAGCGGAGGGCCGAATCAGCCCCAGCATTTT. It specifies CASSGGPNQPQHF.

The rearrangement joins TRBV29-1 to TRBJ2-7; no reliable D call. Germline CDR1 is SQVTM and CDR2 is ANQGSEA. The CDR3 runs 10 residues. V dropped 5 bases and J dropped 5 bases, with 7 bases sitting between them. The CDR3 is CSVCRNEQYF. CDR3 bases: TGCAGCGTTTGTAGGAACGAGCAGTACTTC.

The table lists this clonotype with many counts. J is TRBJ2-6 and V is TRBV19; D might be TRBD1 (5 bases). V was cut by 5 bases and J by 4 bases, with 15 bases left in between. The CDR3 has 16 residues. CDR1 and CDR2 from the germline V gene are LNHDA and SQIVND (reference sequence). As DNA, the CDR3 is TGTGCCAGTAGTCCGACGACAGCCGGAGGGGCCAACGTCCTGACTTTC. Its translation is CASSPTTAGGANVLTF. Full variable domain (outside the CDR3, taken from reference TRBV19 and TRBJ2-6): DGGITQSPKYLFRKEGQNVTLSCEQNLNHDAMYWYRQDPGQGLRLIYYSQIVNDFQKGDIAEGYSVSREKKESFPLTVTSAQKNPTAFYLCASSPTTAGGANVLTFGAGSRLTVL.

In its sample, this clonotype was seen many times. The V and J genes are TRBV20-1 and TRBJ2-1; the match to TRBD2 covers 10 bases. The CDR3 extends over 14 amino acids. Germline CDR1 and CDR2: DFQATT and SNEGSKA (reference sequence). The V segment lost 4 bases and the J segment 4 bases; nucleotides outside the gene matches: 4. This CDR3 reads CSANGLAEYNEQFF. The CDR3 nucleotides are TGCAGTGCTAATGGACTAGCGGAATACAATGAGCAGTTCTTC.

Notes on this clonotype: Relative to the germline gene, one junction end is altered; a read error may explain this. The V and J genes are TRBV6-6 and TRBJ1-4; D may be TRBD1 (5 bases). Germline V gene lookup returns CDR1 MNHNY and CDR2 SVGAGI (reference sequence). CDR3 size: 14 residues. The chain's CDR3 is CVSRGGAGFEKLFF. The CDR3 DNA follows: TGTGTCAGCAGAGGAGGGGCTGGGTTTGAAAAACTGTTTTTT.

This chain connects TRBV29-1 to TRBJ2-5, with D uncertain. CDR1 and CDR2 (germline): SQVTM, ANQGSEA. The length of the CDR3 is 12 residues. The V end lost 3 bases, the J end lost 3 bases, and 8 bases lay between the germline ends. The CDR3 loop is CSVDGTEETQYF. The CDR3 DNA reads as TGCAGCGTTGATGGCACCGAAGAGACCCAGTACTTC. The complete variable domain, with remaining parts taken from reference TRBV29-1 and TRBJ2-5, reads SAVISQKPSRDICQRGTSLTIQCQVDSQVTMMFWYRQQPGQSLTLIATANQGSEATYESGFVIDKFPISRPNLTFSTLTVSNMSPEDSSIYLCSVDGTEETQYFGPGTRLLVL.

This clonotype has only a few counts. This chain joins TRBV27 and TRBJ1-4, with a tentative D call TRBD1 (5 bases). This CDR3 comprises 15 residues. The germline V gene encodes CDR1 MNHEY and CDR2 SMNVEV (reference sequence). Trimming took off 6 bases at V and 0 bases at J, with 11 bases between the two ends. The CDR3: CASRAGGTTNEKLFF. In DNA, the CDR3 is TGTGCCAGCAGAGCCGGGGGTACAACTAATGAAAAACTGTTTTTT. Supplemented by reference TRBV27 and TRBJ1-4, the full variable domain reads EAQVTQNPRYLITVTGKKLTVTCSQNMNHEYMSWYRQDPGLGLRQIYYSMNVEVTDKGDVPEGYKVSRKEKRNFPLILESPSPNQTSLYFCASRAGGTTNEKLFFGSGTQLSVL.

This clonotype turned up a few times. The chain recombines TRBV7-9 with TRBJ2-3, with D possibly TRBD1 on 6 matching bases. V was shortened by 5 bases and J by 3 bases, with 21 bases between the two germline ends. The CDR3 is 17 residues long. CDR1 and CDR2 from the germline V gene are SEHNR and FQNEAQ (reference sequence). CDR3 bases: TGTGCCAGCAGCGTCCCGCCCTTTCAGGGGATGACAGATACGCAGTATTTT. Amino acids: CASSVPPFQGMTDTQYF.

This clonotype was seen repeatedly, ten times or more. The V and J genes are TRBV9 and TRBJ2-3; 14 nucleotides agree with TRBD2. The V gene's germline CDR1 is SGDLS and CDR2 YYNGEE. The CDR3 has 17 amino acids. V shed 3 bases and J 5 bases; nucleotides not matched to a gene: 8. CDR3 protein: CASSAGTSGRLGDTQYF. The CDR3 DNA reads TGTGCCAGCAGCGCCGGGACTAGCGGGAGATTGGGAGATACGCAGTATTTT.

This clonotype has more than one count but fewer than ten. V and J are TRBV2 and TRBJ2-5; no clear D gene. The CDR3 contains 14 residues. CDR1 and CDR2 from the germline V gene are SNHLY and FYNNEI. With 7 bases removed from V and 4 bases from J, the gap between germline ends came to 16 bases. The CDR3 DNA is TGTGCCAGCAACAGTGATTCCGCGTCAGAGACCCAGTACTTC. This translates into CASNSDSASETQYF.

This clonotype was detected many times. The V call is TRBV7-3, the J call TRBJ2-2, with unresolved D. The V end lost 5 bases, the J end lost 1 base, and 8 bases lay between the germline ends. There are 14 residues in the CDR3. In germline, CDR1 is SGHTA, CDR2 FQGTGA. CDR3 bases: TGTGCCAGCAGCCGCGACGGGAACACCGGGGAGCTGTTTTTT. It yields the protein CASSRDGNTGELFF.

The sample holds a few counts of this clonotype. The chain joins TRBV20-1 to TRBJ2-3; maybe TRBD2 (6 bases). CDR3 length: 14 residues. V lost 6 bases to trimming and J lost 0 bases, with 13 bases between them. Germline loops: CDR1 DFQATT, CDR2 SNEGSKA (reference sequence). The CDR3 loop reads CSASGGTSTDTQYF. The CDR3 DNA is TGCAGTGCGTCCGGAGGGACTAGCACAGATACGCAGTATTTT.

This clonotype has only a few counts. The rearrangement joins TRBV6-2 or TRBV6-3 to TRBJ2-1; 7 bases line up with TRBD1. This CDR3 comprises 15 residues. Germline V gene data show CDR1 as MNHEY and CDR2 as SVGEGT. Germline trimming cut 6 bases from V and 1 base from J; bases unmatched to any gene: 6. The CDR3 spells CASRTGTVSYNEQFF. DNA of the CDR3: TGTGCCAGCAGAACCGGGACAGTTTCCTACAATGAGCAGTTCTTC.

This clonotype came up many times. This chain uses TRBV28 with TRBJ1-2; no clear D. Germline V gives CDR1 MDHEN, CDR2 SYDVKM. The ends were cut back, 6 bases at V and 2 bases at J, with 13 bases in the middle. CDR3 length: 14 residues. This CDR3 is CASRGTLDNYGYTF. The CDR3 DNA follows: TGTGCCAGCAGGGGTACCTTGGACAACTATGGCTACACCTTC.

The chain recombines TRBV29-1 with TRBJ2-7; no definite D call. V lost 4 bases to trimming and J lost 0 bases, with 10 bases between them. The CDR3 consists of 13 residues. Germline values: CDR1 SQVTM, CDR2 ANQGSEA. The chain's CDR3 is CSVGRLNSYEQYF. The CDR3 DNA is TGCAGCGTTGGGCGGCTAAACTCCTACGAGCAGTACTTC.

This clonotype was observed many times. CDR3 sequence (DNA): TGCAGTAGTGAGGGGACTAGTTCTATAAATGAGCAGTTCTTC. It encodes CSSEGTSSINEQFF. The chain uses TRBV20-1 and TRBJ2-1; 8 nucleotides align to TRBD2. The CDR3 totals 14 residues. Germline loops: CDR1 DFQATT, CDR2 SNEGSKA (reference sequence). Germline trimming cut 8 bases from V and 7 bases from J; bases unmatched to any gene: 13.

The V call is TRBV11-2, the J call TRBJ1-4, with D hard to call. Germline loops: CDR1 SGHAT, CDR2 FQNNGV. V was cut by 2 bases and J by 8 bases, with 6 bases left in between. CDR3 length: 12 amino acids. The CDR3 here is CASSLPREKLFF. In DNA form, the CDR3 reads TGTGCCAGCAGCTTACCTCGAGAAAAACTGTTTTTT.

This clonotype was found a few times. The CDR3 here is CSQKPRGRNTEAFF. CDR3 nucleotides: TGCAGCCAAAAGCCCCGTGGGAGGAACACTGAAGCTTTCTTT. The chain employs TRBV20-1 and TRBJ1-1; no clear D gene. The V gene's germline CDR1 is DFQATT and CDR2 SNEGSKA (reference sequence). The CDR3 consists of 14 residues.